This entry is about one TCR beta chain. The source of the sample is a study of OX40 agonist ivuxolimab in advanced cancers. Assay: immunoSEQ multiplex PCR; the TCRdb copy retains only in-frame clones and omits some. The data contain around 70,000 clones, about 82% of them singletons. V dropped 5 bases and J dropped 9 bases, with 16 bases sitting between them. Germline V gene data show CDR1 as SGHTA and CDR2 as FQGTGA. This CDR3 is 13 amino acids long. The clonotype comes from an adult with an advanced solid tumor such as melanoma, head and neck, liver or kidney cancer. The chain is built from TRBV7-3 and TRBJ2-5; perhaps TRBD2 as D (5 bases). The sample consisted of CD4+ or CD8+ T cells sorted from blood, taken in a trial of the OX40 agonist ivuxolimab. CDR3 loop: CASSPEVASAQYF. The CDR3 coding sequence is TGTGCCAGCAGCCCCGAGGTAGCGTCGGCCCAGTACTTC.